This entry features one TCR beta chain sequence. V was trimmed by 3 bases and J by 5 bases, leaving 12 bases between them. The CDR3 is made up of 15 amino acids. CDR1 is SGHNT and CDR2 is YYREEE in the germline V gene (reference sequence). This sample stems from a study of blood T cell repertoires in COVID-19. Data came from immunoSEQ multiplex PCR; TCRdb stores just in-frame clones and leaves some out. The data show about 270,000 clones, under 90% seen once. Sequencing was carried out using PBMCs or T cells enriched from blood (not recorded which). The sequence came from a man aged 18-30 years who had recovered from COVID-19. The gene calls are TRBV5-4 and TRBJ1-6; D is possibly TRBD1 (6 bases). Here the CDR3 reads CASSYGQNDNSPLHF. CDR3 nucleotide sequence: TGTGCCAGCAGCTACGGACAGAACGATAATTCACCCCTCCACTTT.